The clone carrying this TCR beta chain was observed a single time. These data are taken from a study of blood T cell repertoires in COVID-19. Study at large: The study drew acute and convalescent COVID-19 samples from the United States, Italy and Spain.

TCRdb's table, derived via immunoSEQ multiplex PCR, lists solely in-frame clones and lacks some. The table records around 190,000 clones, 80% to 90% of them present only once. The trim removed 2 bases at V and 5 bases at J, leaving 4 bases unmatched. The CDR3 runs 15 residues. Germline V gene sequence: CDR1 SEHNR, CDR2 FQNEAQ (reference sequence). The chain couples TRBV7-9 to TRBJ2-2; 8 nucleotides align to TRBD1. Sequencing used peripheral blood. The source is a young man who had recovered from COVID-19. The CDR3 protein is CASSLNTGGTGELFF. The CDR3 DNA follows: TGTGCCAGCAGCTTAAATACAGGGGGAACCGGGGAGCTGTTTTTT. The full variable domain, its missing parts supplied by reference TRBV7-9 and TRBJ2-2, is DTGVSQNPRHKITKRGQNVTFRCDPISEHNRLYWYRQTLGQGPEFLTYFQNEAQLEKSRLLSDRFSAERPKGSFSTLEIQRTEQGDSAMYLCASSLNTGGTGELFFGEGSRLTVL.